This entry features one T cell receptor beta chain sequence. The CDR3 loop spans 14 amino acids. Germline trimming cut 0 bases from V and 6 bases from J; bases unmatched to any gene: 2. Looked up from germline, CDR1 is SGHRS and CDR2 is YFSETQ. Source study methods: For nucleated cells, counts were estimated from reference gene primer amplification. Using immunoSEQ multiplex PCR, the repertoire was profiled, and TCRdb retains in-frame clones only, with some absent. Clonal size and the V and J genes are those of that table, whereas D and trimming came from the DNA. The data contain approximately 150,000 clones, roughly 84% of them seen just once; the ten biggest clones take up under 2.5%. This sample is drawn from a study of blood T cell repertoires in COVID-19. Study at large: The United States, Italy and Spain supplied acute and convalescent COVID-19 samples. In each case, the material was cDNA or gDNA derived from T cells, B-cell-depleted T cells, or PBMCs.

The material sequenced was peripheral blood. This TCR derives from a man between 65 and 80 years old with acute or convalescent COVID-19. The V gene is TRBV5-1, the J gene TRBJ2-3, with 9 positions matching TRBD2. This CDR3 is CASSLVAGDDTQYF. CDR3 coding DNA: TGCGCCAGCAGCTTGGTAGCGGGAGACGATACGCAGTATTTT. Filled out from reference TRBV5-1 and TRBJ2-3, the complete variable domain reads KAGVTQTPRYLIKTRGQQVTLSCSPISGHRSVSWYQQTPGQGLQFLFEYFSETQRNKGNFPGRFSGRQFSNSRSEMNVSTLELGDSALYLCASSLVAGDDTQYFGPGTRLTVL.